This is a list of T cell receptor beta chains from one sample in a study of shared clonotypes between healthy human individuals. Data came from immunoSEQ multiplex PCR; TCRdb stores just in-frame clones and leaves some out. Of fewer than 400,000 clones in the sample, over 65% were seen once. The sequenced material came from memory CD4+ T cells sorted from blood. The receptors shown here come from a young man in good health. The CDR3 runs from the conserved cysteine through the conserved F or W. D genes are given only for firm matches. The size of a clone is reported for some rows only, either as once, few or many, or as a class for expanded clones.

clone_size	v_call	d_call	j_call	cdr3_aa	cdr3_nt
.	TRBV4-1	.	TRBJ2-1	CASSVATGSYNEQFF	TGCGCCAGCAGCGTTGCGACAGGTTCGTACAATGAGCAGTTCTTC
.	TRBV7-2	.	TRBJ2-2	CASSARTGTGELFF	TGTGCCAGCAGCGCCAGGACGGGCACCGGGGAGCTGTTTTTT
.	TRBV19	.	TRBJ1-2	CASTTGSSNYGYTF	TGTGCCAGTACAACAGGGTCAAGCAACTATGGCTACACCTTC
once	TRBV23-1	.	TRBJ2-5	CASSQRCSTSETQYF	TGCGCCAGCAGTCAACGGTGCAGCACCTCAGAGACCCAGTACTTC
.	TRBV11-2	.	TRBJ1-1	CASSRNPTLKNTEAFF	TGTGCCAGCAGCCGAAACCCTACCCTCAAGAACACTGAAGCTTTCTTT
.	TRBV5-4	.	TRBJ2-3	CASSPNSVQSTDTQYF	TGTGCCAGCAGCCCGAATAGTGTCCAGAGCACAGATACGCAGTATTTT
many	TRBV27	.	TRBJ1-2	CASSLSLANRDKGYGYTF	TGTGCCAGCAGTTTATCCCTCGCTAACAGGGACAAGGGATATGGCTACACCTTC
.	TRBV9	.	TRBJ2-1	CASSIDPDAYNEQFF	TGTGCCAGCAGCATAGACCCGGACGCCTACAATGAGCAGTTCTTC
.	TRBV5-6	.	TRBJ2-2	CASSFEGGRGTGELFF	TGTGCCAGCAGCTTCGAAGGAGGGCGAGGCACCGGGGAGCTGTTTTTT
once	TRBV5-1	TRBD2	TRBJ2-1	CASSLDGGSPYNEQFF	TGCGCCAGCAGCTTGGACGGCGGGAGTCCTTACAATGAGCAGTTCTTC
.	TRBV10-1	TRBD2	TRBJ2-1	CASSAAGEGYNEQFF	TGCGCCAGCAGCGCAGCGGGAGAAGGGTACAATGAGCAGTTCTTC
.	TRBV7-2	.	TRBJ2-5	CASSFRAEETQYF	TGTGCCAGCAGCTTCCGTGCTGAAGAGACCCAGTACTTC
.	TRBV10-3	TRBD2	TRBJ2-7	CAIRTSGSSYEQYF	TGTGCCATCAGGACTAGCGGGAGCTCCTACGAGCAGTACTTC
.	TRBV7-6	TRBD2	TRBJ2-5	CASLSTSGGQETQYF	TGTGCCAGCTTAAGTACTAGCGGGGGGCAAGAGACCCAGTACTTC
many	TRBV14	.	TRBJ2-7	CASSQFGEQYF	TGTGCCAGCAGCCAATTTGGCGAGCAGTACTTC
.	TRBV5-4	.	TRBJ1-1	CASSLTGNTEAFF	TGTGCCAGCAGCTTGACAGGTAACACTGAAGCTTTCTTT
.	TRBV18	.	TRBJ2-7	CASSRGMGEQYF	TGTGCCAGCTCAAGGGGGATGGGCGAGCAGTACTTC
.	TRBV27	TRBD2	TRBJ2-5	CASLKTGLAGEQTQYF	TGTGCCAGCTTAAAAACGGGACTAGCGGGAGAGCAGACCCAGTACTTC
.	TRBV5-1	TRBD1	TRBJ2-7	CASSLSQGDYEQYF	TGCGCCAGCAGCCTCTCACAGGGGGACTACGAGCAGTACTTC
.	TRBV2	.	TRBJ1-4	CASKRNLAGEKLFF	TGTGCCAGCAAACGGAATCTCGCGGGTGAAAAACTGTTTTTT
.	TRBV28	.	TRBJ2-7	CASLSWASYEQYF	TGTGCCAGCCTCAGCTGGGCTAGCTACGAGCAGTACTTC
.	TRBV9	TRBD2	TRBJ2-7	CASSERFGTTNDYEQYF	TGTGCCAGCAGCGAGAGGTTTGGGACTACAAACGACTACGAGCAGTACTTC
.	TRBV7-9	TRBD2	TRBJ2-5	CASSLGLAGTQETQYF	TGTGCCAGCAGCTTAGGACTAGCGGGCACCCAAGAGACCCAGTACTTC
.	TRBV5-1	.	TRBJ2-2	CASSKGPGELFF	TGCGCCAGCAGCAAGGGACCCGGGGAGCTGTTTTTT